The entry that follows covers one T cell receptor beta chain sequence. This sample stems from a study of blood T cell repertoires in COVID-19. This CDR3 comprises 17 residues. Trimming took off 3 bases at V and 3 bases at J, with 21 bases between the two ends. In germline, CDR1 is MGHRA, CDR2 YSYEKL. Here immunoSEQ multiplex PCR was the method, and the copy in TCRdb shows in-frame clones only, minus some. Here the sample spans some 220,000 clones, about 83% being singletons. This TCR derives from a woman younger than 45 with COVID-19, enrolled during active disease. Sequenced sample: peripheral blood. The V gene is TRBV4-1, the J gene TRBJ2-7; TRBD2 is a possible D gene (5 bases). In DNA form, the CDR3 reads TGCGCCAGCAGCCAGAGTCGCGCGGGCCCGTTCGTCTACGAGCAGTACTTC. It codes for CASSQSRAGPFVYEQYF.